The 30 T cell receptor beta chains below were found in one sample sequenced in a study of CD8 T cells in Susac syndrome. An amount of RNA that ranged from roughly 0.5 to 1 ug was reverse transcribed with random hexamers. TCRdb recomputed calls from the immunoSEQ multiplex PCR reads with MiXCR, one row per CDR3 protein. The profile shows roughly 200,000 distinct CDR3 sequences, roughly nine tenths of them singletons. The specimen sequenced was CD4+ T cells from PBMCs. Receptor source: a human donor with Susac syndrome.

CDR3 amino acids: CASSLNPGMVGNTEAFF. CDR3 DNA: TGTGCCAGCAGCTTAAACCCAGGGATGGTGGGGAACACTGAAGCTTTCTTT. The chain has TRBV7-3 and TRBJ1-1; tentatively, D is TRBD1 (5 bases). Per germline, CDR1 SGHTA and CDR2 FQGTGA. This CDR3 region has 17 residues. Deletions cut 1 base from V and 1 base from J, with 16 bases between.

The V call is TRBV12-3 or TRBV12-4, the J call TRBJ1-1; no reliable D call. The V gene lost 2 bases and the J gene lost 0 bases, with 7 bases spanning the gap. This CDR3 is built from 14 residues. Here the CDR3 DNA reads TGTGCCAGCAGTTTAAACGAACTGAACACTGAAGCTTTCTTT. Protein product: CASSLNELNTEAFF.

The genes are TRBV5-1 and TRBJ2-5; TRBD1 might be the D (5 bases). Germline loops: CDR1 SGHRS, CDR2 YFSETQ. The germline V and J ends were trimmed by 2 bases and 6 bases, with 14 bases remaining between them. The CDR3 has 14 amino acids. The CDR3 DNA sequence: TGCGCCAGCAGCTTAGAAAGGGGCGCACAGACCCAGTACTTC. Translation gives CASSLERGAQTQYF.

This clonotype turned up a few times. In nucleotides, the CDR3 is TGTGCCAGTAGGGTCGACAGGGTGAACACCGGGGAGCTGTTTTTT. Translation gives CASRVDRVNTGELFF. This rearrangement joins TRBV19 to TRBJ2-2; 7 nucleotides agree with TRBD1. V lost 6 bases, J lost 1 base, and 5 bases stayed unmatched. CDR1 LNHDA and CDR2 SQIVND come from the germline V gene (reference sequence). This CDR3 has 15 amino acids.

The chain uses TRBV10-3 and TRBJ2-7; D is ambiguous. CDR3 length: 15 residues. The V gene lost 1 base and the J gene lost 2 bases, with 12 bases spanning the gap. Germline-derived CDR1 and CDR2 are ENHRY and SYGVKD. The CDR3 coding sequence is TGTGCCATCAGTGAGTTGGGCGGAGCCACCTACGAGCAGTACTTC. As protein: CAISELGGATYEQYF.

This rearrangement joins TRBV5-1 to TRBJ2-7; 7 bases line up with TRBD1. J was trimmed by 1 base and V by 4 bases; bases with no gene match: 5. The CDR3 runs 14 residues. CDR1 and CDR2 from the germline V gene are SGHRS and YFSETQ. CDR3 DNA: TGCGCCAGCAGCATGGGACAGCCTTCCTACGAGCAGTACTTC. Encoded protein: CASSMGQPSYEQYF.

This clonotype showed up just once. V is TRBV12-3 or TRBV12-4 and J is TRBJ2-1; 10 bases are a match to TRBD1. CDR3 length equals 15 residues. V lost 3 bases to trimming and J lost 9 bases; unmatched junction nucleotides: 8. CDR3 nucleotides: TGTGCCAGCAGTTTTTTCGGGACAGGGGAGGGTGAGCAGTTCTTC. Translating gives CASSFFGTGEGEQFF.

V gene TRBV19 combines with J gene TRBJ1-1; a weak D match, TRBD1 (5 bases). CDR1 and CDR2 (germline): LNHDA, SQIVND (reference sequence). The V gene lost 3 bases and the J gene lost 3 bases, with 11 bases spanning the gap. The CDR3 covers 14 residues. CDR3 in amino acids: CASSMLDTDTEAFF. The CDR3 DNA is TGTGCCAGTAGTATGTTGGACACAGACACTGAAGCTTTCTTT.

This rearrangement joins TRBV7-9 to TRBJ2-5, with D tentatively TRBD1 (6 bases). Looked up from germline, CDR1 is SEHNR and CDR2 is FQNEAQ (reference sequence). This CDR3 spans 18 amino acids. Trimming pared 1 base from V and 4 bases from J, leaving 22 bases between. Here the CDR3 reads CASSLGSPAGVGRETQYF. The DNA for the CDR3 is TGTGCCAGCAGCTTAGGGTCTCCCGCAGGGGTTGGAAGAGAGACCCAGTACTTC.

The genes are TRBV11-2 and TRBJ1-2; D is possibly TRBD1 (6 bases). V lost 5 bases, J lost 7 bases, and 20 bases lay in between. CDR1 SGHAT and CDR2 FQNNGV come from the germline V gene. This CDR3 is built from 15 residues. CDR3 loop: CASSPPAGGAVGYTF. In DNA form, the CDR3 reads TGTGCCAGCAGCCCTCCAGCGGGGGGGGCGGTTGGCTACACCTTC.

The rearrangement uses TRBV5-1 and TRBJ2-1; D is uncertain. Germline V gene data show CDR1 as SGHRS and CDR2 as YFSETQ. Trimming shortened V by 4 bases and J by 0 bases, and 14 bases separated the two germline ends. The CDR3 has 16 residues. CDR3 bases: TGCGCCAGCAGCGTCTCGCCTGGAAGCTCCTACAATGAGCAGTTCTTC. Translation: CASSVSPGSSYNEQFF.

The chain is built from TRBV20-1 and TRBJ2-3, with TRBD2 as a possible D gene (5 bases). The CDR3 is 14 residues long. CDR1 is DFQATT and CDR2 is SNEGSKA in the germline V gene (reference sequence). Trimming left V 0 bases short and J 1 base short, with 8 bases between. DNA for the CDR3: TGCAGTGCTAGAGATCTGAGGGGCACAGATACGCAGTATTTT. As protein: CSARDLRGTDTQYF.

V usage is TRBV2 and J usage is TRBJ1-1, with D perhaps matching TRBD1 (6 bases). The germline gives CDR1 SNHLY, CDR2 FYNNEI. The V end lost 7 bases, the J end lost 9 bases, and 15 bases lay between the germline ends. This CDR3 has 12 residues. The DNA for the CDR3 is TGTGCCAGCACCGTAGTGGGGACACAAGCTTTCTTT. It yields the protein CASTVVGTQAFF.

The genes are TRBV18 and TRBJ2-7, with 13 nucleotides matching TRBD2. Germline CDR1 and CDR2: KGHSH and LQKENI. V gave up 1 base and J gave up 7 bases; unmatched junction bases: 4. There are 15 residues in the CDR3. The chain's CDR3 is CASSPQGLAGQEQYF. In DNA form, the CDR3 reads TGTGCCAGCTCACCACAGGGACTAGCGGGACAAGAGCAGTACTTC.

The chain carries TRBV5-1 and TRBJ1-4; 7 positions agree with TRBD1. Per germline, CDR1 SGHRS and CDR2 YFSETQ. V gave up 4 bases and J gave up 0 bases; unmatched junction bases: 3. The CDR3 loop spans 15 amino acids. This chain's CDR3 is CASSEGTATNEKLFF. The CDR3, as DNA: TGCGCCAGCAGCGAAGGGACAGCAACTAATGAAAAACTGTTTTTT. The full variable domain, in which reference TRBV5-1 and TRBJ1-4 provide the parts outside the CDR3, is KAGVTQTPRYLIKTRGQQVTLSCSPISGHRSVSWYQQTPGQGLQFLFEYFSETQRNKGNFPGRFSGRQFSNSRSEMNVSTLELGDSALYLCASSEGTATNEKLFFGSGTQLSVL.

The V and J genes are TRBV2 and TRBJ2-5; 7 bases agree with TRBD2. CDR3 length: 16 amino acids. Germline trimming cut 5 bases from V and 4 bases from J; bases unmatched to any gene: 13. Per the germline V gene, CDR1 is SNHLY and CDR2 is FYNNEI. The CDR3, as DNA: TGTGCCAGCAGTCAAGACGCCGCGGGAGTATCAGAGACCCAGTACTTC. Its protein product is CASSQDAAGVSETQYF.

The genes are TRBV12-3 or TRBV12-4 and TRBJ1-5, with D perhaps TRBD1 (6 bases). V lost 5 bases and J 7 bases, leaving 15 bases between the germline ends. There are 14 residues in the CDR3. CDR3 in DNA: TGTGCCAGCAGTATATCAGGGGTGGGGCAGCCCCAGCATTTT. It translates to CASSISGVGQPQHF.

The chain couples TRBV6-4 to TRBJ2-1; perhaps TRBD2 as D (5 bases). Germline CDR1 is MRHNA and CDR2 is SNTAGT. The length of the CDR3 is 16 residues. Deletions cut 8 bases from V and 4 bases from J, with 21 bases between. As DNA, the CDR3 is TGTGCCAGCGTTAACACGGGGAACCTGCCTTACAATGAGCAGTTCTTC. Amino acids: CASVNTGNLPYNEQFF.

This clonotype was counted only a few times. The chain couples TRBV10-3 to TRBJ2-7, with a possible D match to TRBD1 (5 bases). CDR3 length equals 16 residues. Deletions cut 6 bases from V and 2 bases from J, with 20 bases between. Germline-derived CDR1 and CDR2 are ENHRY and SYGVKD. The DNA for the CDR3 is TGTGCCATCAGCCGAACAGGTAGTACAGAGACCTACGAGCAGTACTTC. Protein product: CAISRTGSTETYEQYF.

DNA for the CDR3: TGCGCCAGCAGCCAAGTTGACAGGGGGTACGAGCAGTACTTC. This translates into CASSQVDRGYEQYF. The chain links TRBV4-1 to TRBJ2-7, with 9 bases matching TRBD1. With 1 base clipped from V and 4 bases from J, the junction kept 2 bases outside the gene matches. From germline, CDR1 is MGHRA and CDR2 YSYEKL. The CDR3 covers 14 residues.

The rearrangement joins TRBV5-5 to TRBJ2-5, with D perhaps matching TRBD2 (6 bases). Germline-derived CDR1 and CDR2 are SGHKS and YYEKEE (reference sequence). V shed 4 bases and J shed 2 bases, with 15 bases lying between them. The CDR3 covers 15 residues. CDR3 DNA: TGTGCCAGCAGCCGGGGGTCGGGGTGGCAAGAGACCCAGTACTTC. Its protein product is CASSRGSGWQETQYF.

V gene TRBV18 combines with J gene TRBJ2-2; 8 positions agree with TRBD2. This CDR3 is 16 amino acids long. Germline V lookup: CDR1 KGHSH, CDR2 LQKENI. Trimming removed 0 bases from V and 2 bases from J; junction bases left unmatched: 2. CDR3 bases: TGTGCCAGCTCACCACCGAGCGGGGGCAACACCGGGGAGCTGTTTTTT. It is translated as CASSPPSGGNTGELFF.

The chain recombines TRBV19 with TRBJ2-5; 11 bases map to TRBD2. This CDR3 is 14 amino acids long. J lost 5 bases, V lost 8 bases, and 7 bases had no gene match. The germline gives CDR1 LNHDA, CDR2 SQIVND (reference sequence). CDR3 nucleotides: TGTGCCAGTGGTGAACTAGCGGGGGTGGAGACCCAGTACTTC. Its protein product is CASGELAGVETQYF.

This chain uses TRBV9 with TRBJ1-2, with 7 bases lining up with TRBD1. The CDR3 covers 14 residues. The V gene end was trimmed by 3 bases and the J gene end by 5 bases; junction bases not matched to a gene: 7. The V gene's germline CDR1 is SGDLS and CDR2 YYNGEE. The CDR3 DNA follows: TGTGCCAGCAGCGGGCCGGGCAGGGGGTATGGCTACACCTTC. It specifies CASSGPGRGYGYTF.

The J gene is TRBJ2-3, the V gene TRBV7-2, with a weak D call TRBD2 (5 bases). Trimming pared 5 bases from V and 5 bases from J, leaving 11 bases between. The length of the CDR3 is 13 residues. CDR1 SGHTA and CDR2 FQGNSA come from the germline V gene. The CDR3 bases are TGTGCCAGCAGCATCGCGAGGGAAGATACGCAGTATTTT. It is translated as CASSIAREDTQYF.

The chain is built from TRBV6-5 and TRBJ2-2, with unresolved D. This CDR3 is built from 13 residues. V lost 6 bases to trimming and J lost 1 base, with 6 bases between them. Looked up from germline, CDR1 is MNHEY and CDR2 is SVGAGI. CDR3 region: CASRIGNTGELFF. CDR3 DNA sequence: TGTGCCAGCAGGATAGGGAACACCGGGGAGCTGTTTTTT.

This chain uses TRBV4-1 with TRBJ2-3; no firm D call. Germline values: CDR1 MGHRA, CDR2 YSYEKL. The V end lost 1 base, the J end lost 2 bases, and 4 bases lay between the germline ends. The CDR3 extends over 13 amino acids. CDR3 in DNA: TGCGCCAGCAGCCAAGGCACCACAGATACGCAGTATTTT. This encodes CASSQGTTDTQYF.

The chain joins TRBV29-1 to TRBJ2-7; D possibly matches TRBD1 or TRBD2 (5 bases each). V lost 6 bases to trimming and J lost 2 bases, with 11 bases between them. Looked up from germline, CDR1 is SQVTM and CDR2 is ANQGSEA. This CDR3 contains 12 residues. Written as DNA, the CDR3 is TGCAGCGTGGGACGGAGGCCCTACGAGCAGTACTTC. Its protein is CSVGRRPYEQYF.

The genes are TRBV3-1 and TRBJ2-7, with 9 bases lining up with TRBD1. The CDR3 sequence is 14 residues long. After removal of 5 bases from V and 5 bases from J, the junction contained 7 bases not matched to a gene. Germline CDR1 reads LGHDT; CDR2 reads YNNKEL (reference sequence). Here the CDR3 DNA reads TGTGCCAGCAGCTACTGGGACAGGGACCACGAGCAGTACTTC. This gives the protein CASSYWDRDHEQYF.

This clonotype was seen a single time. The CDR3 spells CASSLGLGISYEQYF. The CDR3 nucleotides are TGTGCCAGCAGCTTGGGATTAGGGATCTCCTACGAGCAGTACTTC. This chain connects TRBV5-4 to TRBJ2-7; no clear D. The CDR3 has 15 residues. Germline CDR1 SGHNT, CDR2 YYREEE (reference sequence). Trimming stripped 0 bases from V and 0 bases from J, with 10 bases between.